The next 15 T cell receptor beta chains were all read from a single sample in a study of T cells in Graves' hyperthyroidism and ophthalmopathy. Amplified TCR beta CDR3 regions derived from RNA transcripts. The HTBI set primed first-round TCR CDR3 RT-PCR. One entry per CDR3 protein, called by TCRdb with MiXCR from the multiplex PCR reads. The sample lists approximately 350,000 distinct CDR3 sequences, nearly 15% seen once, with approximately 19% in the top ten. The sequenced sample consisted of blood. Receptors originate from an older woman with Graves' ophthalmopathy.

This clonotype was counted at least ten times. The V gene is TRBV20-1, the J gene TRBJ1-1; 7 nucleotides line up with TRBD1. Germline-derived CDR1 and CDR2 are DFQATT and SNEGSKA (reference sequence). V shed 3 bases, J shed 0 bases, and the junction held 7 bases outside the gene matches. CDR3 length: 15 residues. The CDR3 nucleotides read TGCAGTGCTAGGACAGGGAGAAGGCTGAACACTGAAGCTTTCTTT. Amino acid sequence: CSARTGRRLNTEAFF.

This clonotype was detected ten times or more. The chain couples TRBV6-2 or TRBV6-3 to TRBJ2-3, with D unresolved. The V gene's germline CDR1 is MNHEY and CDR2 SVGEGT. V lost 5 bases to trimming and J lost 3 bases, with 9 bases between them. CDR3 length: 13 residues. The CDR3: CASSTLRTDTQYF. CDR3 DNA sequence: TGTGCCAGCAGTACCTTGCGGACAGATACGCAGTATTTT.

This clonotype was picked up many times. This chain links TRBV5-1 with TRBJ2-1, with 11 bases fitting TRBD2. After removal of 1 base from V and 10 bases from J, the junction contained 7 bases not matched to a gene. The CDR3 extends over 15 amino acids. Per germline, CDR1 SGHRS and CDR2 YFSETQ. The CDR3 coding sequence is TGCGCCAGCAGCTTGTTACTAGCGGGAGCGGGGGAGCAGTTCTTC. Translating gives CASSLLLAGAGEQFF.

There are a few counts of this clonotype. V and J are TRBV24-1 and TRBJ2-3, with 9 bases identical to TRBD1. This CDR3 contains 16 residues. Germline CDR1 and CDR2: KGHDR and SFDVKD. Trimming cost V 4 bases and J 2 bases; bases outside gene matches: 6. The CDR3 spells CATSDRDRDTTDTQYF. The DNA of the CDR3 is TGTGCCACCAGTGACCGGGACAGGGATACCACAGATACGCAGTATTTT.

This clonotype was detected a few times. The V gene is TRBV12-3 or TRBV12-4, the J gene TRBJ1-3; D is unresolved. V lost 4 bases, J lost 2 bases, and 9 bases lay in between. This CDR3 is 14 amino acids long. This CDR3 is CASSSQLAGNTIYF. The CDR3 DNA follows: TGTGCCAGCAGTTCCCAATTGGCTGGAAACACCATATATTTT.

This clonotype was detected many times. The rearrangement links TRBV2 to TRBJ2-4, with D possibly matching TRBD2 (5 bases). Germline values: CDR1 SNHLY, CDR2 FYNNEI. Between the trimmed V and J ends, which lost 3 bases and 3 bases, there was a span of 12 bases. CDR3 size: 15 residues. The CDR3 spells CASSEERAGKNIQYF. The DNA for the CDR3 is TGTGCCAGCAGTGAGGAGAGGGCGGGCAAAAACATTCAGTACTTC.

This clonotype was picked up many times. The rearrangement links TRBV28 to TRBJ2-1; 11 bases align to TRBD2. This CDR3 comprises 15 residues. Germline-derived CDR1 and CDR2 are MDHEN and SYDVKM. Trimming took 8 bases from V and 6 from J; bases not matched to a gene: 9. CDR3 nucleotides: TGTGCCAGCGGACATCCGGGACTAGCGGCCAATGAGCAGTTCTTC. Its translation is CASGHPGLAANEQFF.

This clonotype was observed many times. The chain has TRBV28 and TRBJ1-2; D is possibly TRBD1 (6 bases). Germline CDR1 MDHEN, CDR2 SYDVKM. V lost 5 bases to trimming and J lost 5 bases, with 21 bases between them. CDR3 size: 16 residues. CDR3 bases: TGTGCCAGCAGTCCGCCAGGGGAACACCGGCGTTATGGCTACACCTTC. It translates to CASSPPGEHRRYGYTF.

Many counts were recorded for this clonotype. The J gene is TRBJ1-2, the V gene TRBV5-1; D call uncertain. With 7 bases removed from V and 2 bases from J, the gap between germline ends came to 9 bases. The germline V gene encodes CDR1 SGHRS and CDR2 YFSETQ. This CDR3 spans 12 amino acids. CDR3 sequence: CASHTDNYGYTF. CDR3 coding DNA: TGCGCCAGCCACACGGACAACTATGGCTACACCTTC.

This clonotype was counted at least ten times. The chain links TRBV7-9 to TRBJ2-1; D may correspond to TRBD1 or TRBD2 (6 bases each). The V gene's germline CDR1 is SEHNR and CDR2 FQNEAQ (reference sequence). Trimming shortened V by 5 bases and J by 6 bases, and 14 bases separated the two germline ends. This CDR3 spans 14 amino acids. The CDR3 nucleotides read TGTGCCAGCAGCCGAGGGGGGTTTGGCAATGAGCAGTTCTTC. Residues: CASSRGGFGNEQFF.

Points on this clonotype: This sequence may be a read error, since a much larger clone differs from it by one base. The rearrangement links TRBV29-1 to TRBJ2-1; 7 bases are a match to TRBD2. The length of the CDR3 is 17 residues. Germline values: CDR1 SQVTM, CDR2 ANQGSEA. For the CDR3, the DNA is TGCAGCGTTGAAGATCTTCGTCTAGCGGACTCCTGCAATGAGCAGTTCTTC. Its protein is CSVEDLRLADSCNEQFF.

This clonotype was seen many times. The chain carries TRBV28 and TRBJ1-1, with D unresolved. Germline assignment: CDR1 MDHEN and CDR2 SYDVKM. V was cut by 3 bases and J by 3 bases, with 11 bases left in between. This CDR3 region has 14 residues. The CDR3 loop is CASSFPNRDTEAFF. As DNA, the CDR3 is TGTGCCAGCAGTTTTCCCAACAGAGACACTGAAGCTTTCTTT.

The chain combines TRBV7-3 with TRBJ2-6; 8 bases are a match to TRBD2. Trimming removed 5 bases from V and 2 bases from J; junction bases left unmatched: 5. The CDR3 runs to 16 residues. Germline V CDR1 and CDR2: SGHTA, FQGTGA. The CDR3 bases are TGTGCCAGCAGCCGTCCGGGGGGGACTGGGGCCAACGTCCTGACTTTC. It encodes CASSRPGGTGANVLTF.

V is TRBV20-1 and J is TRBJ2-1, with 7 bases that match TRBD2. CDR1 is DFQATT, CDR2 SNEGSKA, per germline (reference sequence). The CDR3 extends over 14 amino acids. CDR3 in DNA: TGCAGCGACGTTCTAGCGGCTTCCTACAATGAGCAGTTCTTC. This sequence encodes CSDVLAASYNEQFF.

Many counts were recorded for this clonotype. CDR3 coding DNA: TGTGCCAGCAGCCCACCCGGAGATGAGCAGTTCTTC. This encodes CASSPPGDEQFF. The gene calls are TRBV12-3 or TRBV12-4 and TRBJ2-1; D is ambiguous. Trimming removed 6 bases from V and 8 bases from J, with 11 bases in between. The CDR3 totals 12 residues.